The T cell receptor beta chain described here comes from a study of cytomegalovirus exposure and HLA in healthy donors. Findings of the study overall: The study recorded 164 TCR beta chains that were cytomegalovirus-associated. Later analysis suggested most CMV-associated TCR beta chains were HLA-restricted.

With 60 Vbeta and 13 Jbeta primers, the PCR was carried out. In the original workflow: Later work found 65 million to 85 million unique TCR beta chains, with about 10 million shared. Using immunoSEQ multiplex PCR, the repertoire was profiled, and TCRdb retains in-frame clones only, with some absent. From that table come the V and J calls and clone size; the DNA was used to work out D and trimming. The sample shows over 150,000 clones, roughly four fifths of them seen only once. About this clone itself: Its target is not known.

This TCR came from a male donor in good health and CMV-seronegative. Sequencing input: PBMCs.

The CDR3 coding sequence is TGTGCCAGCAGTGAAACCTCCGGGCCCCAGCATTTT. Its protein is CASSETSGPQHF. This chain joins TRBV6-1 and TRBJ1-5; D is unclear. CDR3 size: 12 residues. The germline gives CDR1 MNHNS, CDR2 SASEGT. Trimming took 2 bases from V and 9 from J, leaving 8 bases between them.